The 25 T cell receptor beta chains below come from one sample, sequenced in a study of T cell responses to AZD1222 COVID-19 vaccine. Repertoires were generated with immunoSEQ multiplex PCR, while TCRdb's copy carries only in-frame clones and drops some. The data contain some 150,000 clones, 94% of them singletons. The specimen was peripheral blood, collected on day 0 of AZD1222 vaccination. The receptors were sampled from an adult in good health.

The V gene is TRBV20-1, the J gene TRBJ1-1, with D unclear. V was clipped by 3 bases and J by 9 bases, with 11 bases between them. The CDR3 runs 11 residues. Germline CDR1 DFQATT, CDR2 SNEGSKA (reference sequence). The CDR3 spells CSASLTPQAFF. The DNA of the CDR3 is TGCAGTGCTAGTCTAACTCCTCAAGCTTTCTTT.

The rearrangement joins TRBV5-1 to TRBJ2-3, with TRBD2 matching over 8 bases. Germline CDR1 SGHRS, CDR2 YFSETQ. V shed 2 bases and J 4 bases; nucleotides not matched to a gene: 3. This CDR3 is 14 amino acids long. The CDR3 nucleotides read TGCGCCAGCAGCTTAGCGGGAGACCCAGATACGCAGTATTTT. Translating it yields CASSLAGDPDTQYF.

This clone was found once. The CDR3, as DNA: TGTGCCACCAGCAGAGAGGAGGGGACACCCCTCCACTTT. Its translation: CATSREEGTPLHF. This sequence joins TRBV15 and TRBJ1-6; D might be TRBD1 (5 bases). Germline CDR1 is LNHNV and CDR2 is YYDKDF (reference sequence). This CDR3 region has 13 residues. With 0 bases removed from V and 11 bases from J, the gap between germline ends came to 8 bases.

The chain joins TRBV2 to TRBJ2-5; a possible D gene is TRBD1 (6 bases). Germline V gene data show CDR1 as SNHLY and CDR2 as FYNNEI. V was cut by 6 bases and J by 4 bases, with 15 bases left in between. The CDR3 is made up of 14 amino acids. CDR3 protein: CASRETQGRETQYF. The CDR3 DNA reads TGTGCCAGCAGAGAAACACAGGGTCGAGAGACCCAGTACTTC.

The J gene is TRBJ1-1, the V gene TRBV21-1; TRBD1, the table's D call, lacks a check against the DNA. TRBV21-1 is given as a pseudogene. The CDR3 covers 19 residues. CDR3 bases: TGTGCCAGCAGCCGACCCGGGACAGGGGGCGCGTGGGTGAACACTGAAGCTTTCTTT. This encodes CASSRPGTGGAWVNTEAFF.

CDR3 DNA: TGCGCCAGCAGCTTGAGGACCTATAATTCACCCCTCCACTTT. Its protein is CASSLRTYNSPLHF. V usage is TRBV5-1 and J usage is TRBJ1-6; D uncertain. The CDR3 is made up of 14 amino acids. Trimming left V 1 base short and J 2 bases short, with 4 bases between. CDR1 and CDR2 from the germline V gene are SGHRS and YFSETQ.

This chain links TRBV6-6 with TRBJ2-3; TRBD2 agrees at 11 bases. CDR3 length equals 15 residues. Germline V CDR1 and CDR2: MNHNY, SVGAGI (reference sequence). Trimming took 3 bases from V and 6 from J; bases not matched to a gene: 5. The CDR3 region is CASSYLAGGSDTQYF. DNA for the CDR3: TGTGCCAGCAGTTATCTAGCGGGGGGTTCCGATACGCAGTATTTT.

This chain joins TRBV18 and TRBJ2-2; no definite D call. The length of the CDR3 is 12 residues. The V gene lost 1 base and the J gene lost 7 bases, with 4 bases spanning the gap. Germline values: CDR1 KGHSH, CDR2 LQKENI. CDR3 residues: CASSPRYGELFF. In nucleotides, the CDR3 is TGTGCCAGCTCACCACGATACGGGGAGCTGTTTTTT.

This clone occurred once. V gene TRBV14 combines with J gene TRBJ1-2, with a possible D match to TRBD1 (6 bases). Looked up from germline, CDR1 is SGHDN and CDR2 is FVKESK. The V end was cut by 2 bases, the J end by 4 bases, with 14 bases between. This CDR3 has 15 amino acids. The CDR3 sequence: CASSQNLDSPYGYTF. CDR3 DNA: TGTGCCAGCAGCCAAAATTTGGACAGTCCCTATGGCTACACCTTC.

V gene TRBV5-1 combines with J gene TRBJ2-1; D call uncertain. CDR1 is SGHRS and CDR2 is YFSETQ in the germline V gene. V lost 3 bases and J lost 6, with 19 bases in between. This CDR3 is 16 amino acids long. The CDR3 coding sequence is TGCGCCAGCAGCTCCCCCGGGCCCCACCTGGTCAATGAGCAGTTCTTC. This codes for CASSSPGPHLVNEQFF.

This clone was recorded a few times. CDR3 in amino acids: CASSEGQANTEAFF. The CDR3 region has the DNA TGTGCCAGTAGCGAAGGACAGGCGAACACTGAAGCTTTCTTT. The V gene is TRBV19, the J gene TRBJ1-1; 7 nucleotides match TRBD1. Germline values: CDR1 LNHDA, CDR2 SQIVND (reference sequence). The CDR3 consists of 14 residues. With 6 bases clipped from V and 1 base from J, the junction kept 5 bases outside the gene matches.

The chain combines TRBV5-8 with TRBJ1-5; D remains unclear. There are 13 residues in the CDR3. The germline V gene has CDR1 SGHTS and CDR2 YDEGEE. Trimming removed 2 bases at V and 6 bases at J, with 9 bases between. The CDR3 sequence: CASSFSMGQPQHF. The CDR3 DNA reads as TGTGCCAGCAGCTTCTCAATGGGTCAGCCCCAGCATTTT.

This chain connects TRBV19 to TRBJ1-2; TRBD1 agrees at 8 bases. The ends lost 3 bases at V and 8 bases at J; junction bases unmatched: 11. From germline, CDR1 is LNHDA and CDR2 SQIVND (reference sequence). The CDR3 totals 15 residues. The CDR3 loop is CASSIGQGAMGGYTF. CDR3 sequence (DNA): TGTGCCAGTAGTATTGGCCAGGGGGCGATGGGAGGCTACACCTTC.

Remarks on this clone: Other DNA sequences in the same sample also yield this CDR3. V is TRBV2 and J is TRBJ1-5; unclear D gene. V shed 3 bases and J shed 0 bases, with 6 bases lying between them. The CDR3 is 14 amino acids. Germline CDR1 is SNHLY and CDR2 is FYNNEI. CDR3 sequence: CASSDSYSNQPQHF. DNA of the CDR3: TGTGCCAGCAGTGACAGCTATAGCAATCAGCCCCAGCATTTT. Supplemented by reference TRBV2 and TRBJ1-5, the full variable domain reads EPEVTQTPSHQVTQMGQEVILRCVPISNHLYFYWYRQILGQKVEFLVSFYNNEISEKSEIFDDQFSVERPDGSNFTLKIRSTKLEDSAMYFCASSDSYSNQPQHFGDGTRLSIL.

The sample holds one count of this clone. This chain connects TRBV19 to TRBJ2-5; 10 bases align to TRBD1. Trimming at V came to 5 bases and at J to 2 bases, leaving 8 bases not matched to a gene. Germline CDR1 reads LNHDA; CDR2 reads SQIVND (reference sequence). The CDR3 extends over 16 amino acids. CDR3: CASSGGDRGAQETQYF. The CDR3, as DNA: TGTGCCAGTAGTGGGGGGGACAGGGGCGCTCAAGAGACCCAGTACTTC.

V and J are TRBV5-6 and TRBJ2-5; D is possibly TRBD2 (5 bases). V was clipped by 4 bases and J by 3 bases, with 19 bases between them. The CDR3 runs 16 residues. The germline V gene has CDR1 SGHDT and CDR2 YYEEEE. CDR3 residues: CASSRWVRTSKETQYF. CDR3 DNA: TGTGCCAGCAGCCGTTGGGTGCGGACTTCAAAAGAGACCCAGTACTTC.

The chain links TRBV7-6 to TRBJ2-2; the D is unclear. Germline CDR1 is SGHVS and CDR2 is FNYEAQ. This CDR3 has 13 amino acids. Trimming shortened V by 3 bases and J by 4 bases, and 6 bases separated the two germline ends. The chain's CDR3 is CASSFSVTGELFF. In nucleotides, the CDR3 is TGTGCCAGCAGCTTTTCAGTCACCGGGGAGCTGTTTTTT.

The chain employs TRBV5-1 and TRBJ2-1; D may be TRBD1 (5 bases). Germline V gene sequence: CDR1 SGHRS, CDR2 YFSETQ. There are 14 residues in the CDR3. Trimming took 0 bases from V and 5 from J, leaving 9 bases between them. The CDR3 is CASSLAAGNNEQFF. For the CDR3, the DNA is TGCGCCAGCAGCTTGGCCGCAGGGAACAATGAGCAGTTCTTC.

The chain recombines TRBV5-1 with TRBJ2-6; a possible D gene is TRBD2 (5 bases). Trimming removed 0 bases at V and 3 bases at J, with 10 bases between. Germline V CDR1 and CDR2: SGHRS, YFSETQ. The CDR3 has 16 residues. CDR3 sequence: CASSLAVGDGANVLTF. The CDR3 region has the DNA TGCGCCAGCAGCTTGGCCGTGGGAGATGGGGCCAACGTCCTGACTTTC.

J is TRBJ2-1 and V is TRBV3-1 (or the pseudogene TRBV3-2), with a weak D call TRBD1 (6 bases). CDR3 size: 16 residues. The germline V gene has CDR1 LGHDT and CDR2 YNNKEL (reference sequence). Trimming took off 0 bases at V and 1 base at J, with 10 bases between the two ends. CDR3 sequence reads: CASSQEMRGSYNEQFF. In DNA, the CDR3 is TGTGCCAGCAGCCAAGAGATGAGGGGGTCCTACAATGAGCAGTTCTTC.

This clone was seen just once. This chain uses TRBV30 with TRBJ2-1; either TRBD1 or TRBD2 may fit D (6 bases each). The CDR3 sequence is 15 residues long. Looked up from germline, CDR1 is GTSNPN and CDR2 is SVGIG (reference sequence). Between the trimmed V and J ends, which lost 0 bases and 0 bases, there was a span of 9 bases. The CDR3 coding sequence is TGTGCCTGGAGTGTAAGGGGGGCCTCCTACAATGAGCAGTTCTTC. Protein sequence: CAWSVRGASYNEQFF.

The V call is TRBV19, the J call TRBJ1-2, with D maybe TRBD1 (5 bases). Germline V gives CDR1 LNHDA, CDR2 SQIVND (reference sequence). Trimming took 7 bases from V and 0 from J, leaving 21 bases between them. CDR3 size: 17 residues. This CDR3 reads CASNTPRDGFANYGYTF. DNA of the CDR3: TGTGCCAGTAATACCCCCAGGGACGGCTTCGCTAACTATGGCTACACCTTC.

CDR3 in DNA: TGTGCCAGCAGCTCAAACCCAGGGGGGGGAAACATTCAGTACTTC. Amino acids: CASSSNPGGGNIQYF. This chain uses TRBV7-2 with TRBJ2-4; D may correspond to TRBD1 or TRBD2 (7 bases each). The V end was cut by 4 bases, the J end by 6 bases, with 16 bases between. The length of the CDR3 is 15 residues. Germline CDR1 reads SGHTA; CDR2 reads FQGNSA.

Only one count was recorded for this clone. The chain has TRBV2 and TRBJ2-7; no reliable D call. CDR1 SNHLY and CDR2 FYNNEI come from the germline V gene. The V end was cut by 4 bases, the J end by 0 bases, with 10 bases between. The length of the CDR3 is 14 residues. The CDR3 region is CASSAIPLSYEQYV. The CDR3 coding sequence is TGTGCCAGCAGTGCCATACCTCTCTCCTACGAGCAGTACGTC.

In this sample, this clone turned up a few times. This CDR3 is CASSPSRGTYYEQYV. CDR3 in DNA: TGTGCCAGCTCACCATCAAGGGGGACTTACTACGAGCAGTACGTC. The chain has TRBV18 and TRBJ2-7; D is perhaps TRBD1 or TRBD2 (6 bases each). This CDR3 region has 15 residues. Germline V gene sequence: CDR1 KGHSH, CDR2 LQKENI. The germline V and J ends were trimmed by 2 bases and 3 bases, with 14 bases remaining between them.